A single sample gave rise to the 32 T cell receptor beta chains below, sequenced in a study of T cells in women clearing cervical HPV infection. Here immunoSEQ multiplex PCR was the method, and the copy in TCRdb shows in-frame clones only, minus some. The sample includes under 20,000 clones. What was sequenced was blood buffy coat. The origin of the receptors is a woman between 18 and 69 years old with a cervical HPV16 infection that either progressed to CIN3+ or cleared (not recorded which).

The CDR3 bases that were read are TGTGCCAGCAGACTAAGCAATCAGCCC. It encodes CASRLSNQP. The entire CDR3 reads CASRLSNQPQHF. The chain uses TRBV2 and TRBJ1-5; D gene ambiguous. The CDR3 extends 3 residues past the end of the read, so its final part is completed from the germline J gene. V was pared by 6 bases and J by 1 base, with 4 bases between. CDR1 SNHLY and CDR2 FYNNEI come from the germline V gene. This CDR3 is built from 12 residues.

On this clone itself: With the read ending 3 residues before the CDR3 end, the germline J gene is used to fill in that end. This sequence joins TRBV20-1 and TRBJ1-5, with D hard to call. This CDR3 is built from 15 residues. In germline, CDR1 is DFQATT, CDR2 SNEGSKA (reference sequence). V was shortened by 0 bases and J by 4 bases, with 13 bases between the two germline ends. CDR3 region: CSARDYHSINQPQHF. Partial CDR3 DNA: TGCAGTGCTAGAGATTATCACTCCATTAATCAGCCC.

Details on this clone: The read stops 3 residues short of the end of the CDR3; the missing end is completed from the germline J gene. This chain uses TRBV2 with TRBJ1-1; 11 nucleotides match TRBD1. The V gene's germline CDR1 is SNHLY and CDR2 FYNNEI. The CDR3 is 14 residues long. V gave up 6 bases and J gave up 4 bases; unmatched junction bases: 4. This CDR3 reads CASRGTGGGTEAFF. CDR3 DNA (partial): TGTGCCAGCAGGGGGACAGGGGGAGGCACTGAA.

A note on this clone: The sequence runs out 3 residues before the end of the CDR3; the remainder is reconstructed from the germline J gene. J is TRBJ2-3 and V is TRBV4-1, with a weak D call TRBD2 (5 bases). V gave up 5 bases and J gave up 2 bases, with 5 bases separating them. There are 12 residues in the CDR3. Germline loops: CDR1 MGHRA, CDR2 YSYEKL. The sequenced part of the CDR3 DNA is TGCGCCAGCAGCGACTACACAGATACG. Translated, it gives CASSDYTDT. From start to end, the CDR3 is CASSDYTDTQYF.

For this clone: The read ends 3 residues early relative to the CDR3; the germline J gene fills the gap. The chain combines TRBV14 with TRBJ2-1; no definite D call. Trimming took off 2 bases at V and 6 bases at J, with 20 bases between the two ends. The CDR3 runs 17 residues. Germline values: CDR1 SGHDN, CDR2 FVKESK. The sequenced part of the CDR3 DNA is TGTGCCAGCAGCCAAACCCCCGTCACCGCTAACTTCAATGAG. This encodes CASSQTPVTANFNE. The whole CDR3 sequence reads CASSQTPVTANFNEQFF.

A word on this clone: The read ends 3 residues shy of where the CDR3 ends; the end is completed using the germline J gene. The chain links TRBV2 to TRBJ1-1; a weak D match, TRBD1 (5 bases). CDR1 and CDR2 from the germline V gene are SNHLY and FYNNEI. The CDR3 runs to 13 residues. Incomplete CDR3 DNA: TGTGCCAGCAGTGAAAGAGGGGTAGCAGAA. Its protein product is CASSERGVAE. The entire CDR3 is CASSERGVAEAFF.

For this clone: Coverage ceases 3 residues before the CDR3 finishes, and the germline J gene fills in the end. The chain employs TRBV2 and TRBJ2-1, with TRBD2 matching over 14 bases. Germline assignment: CDR1 SNHLY and CDR2 FYNNEI. The CDR3 contains 15 residues. Trimming took 8 bases from V and 8 from J; bases not matched to a gene: 8. The CDR3 reads CASLPTSGGAYEQFF. The covered CDR3 bases are TGTGCCAGCCTACCGACTAGCGGGGGGGCATATGAG.

With regard to this clone: Read coverage stops 3 residues before the CDR3 terminus; the germline J gene supplies the remainder. This chain uses TRBV7-9 with TRBJ2-6; D is perhaps TRBD1 (6 bases). This CDR3 has 14 amino acids. Trimming took off 10 bases at V and 2 bases at J, with 12 bases between the two ends. Germline CDR1 and CDR2: SEHNR and FQNEAQ (reference sequence). This CDR3 reads CANHDRPGANVLTF. The CDR3 DNA, read in part, is TGTGCCAACCATGACAGGCCTGGGGCCAACGTC.

To note about this clone: The read falls 3 residues short of the CDR3 end, and the missing part is taken from the germline J gene. The chain carries TRBV19 and TRBJ2-3, with 7 bases identical to TRBD1. This CDR3 has 14 amino acids. V dropped 3 bases and J dropped 2; count of bases not matched to a gene: 2. Germline assignment: CDR1 LNHDA and CDR2 SQIVND (reference sequence). The CDR3 DNA, read in part, is TGTGCCAGTAGTATGGGACAGAACACAGATACG. Translated: CASSMGQNTDT. The CDR3 in its entirety is CASSMGQNTDTQYF.

With respect to this clone: Read data end 3 residues before the CDR3 end; the end is taken from the germline J gene. The rearrangement uses TRBV2 and TRBJ1-3, with D tentatively TRBD1 (6 bases). The ends were cut back, 4 bases at V and 0 bases at J, with 7 bases in the middle. CDR3 length: 14 residues. CDR1 and CDR2 (germline): SNHLY, FYNNEI. Partial CDR3 DNA: TGTGCCAGCAGTGCACAGGGCTCTGGAAACACC. It codes for CASSAQGSGNT. The full CDR3 reads CASSAQGSGNTIYF.

A remark on this clone: An end of the junction differs from the germline gene, which may be a read error. The CDR3 extends 3 residues past the end of the read, so its final part is completed from the germline J gene. This rearrangement joins TRBV4-2 to TRBJ1-5; 10 bases align to TRBD1. The germline CDR1 and CDR2 sequences are LGHNA and YNFKEQ. The CDR3 is made up of 17 amino acids. This chain's CDR3 is CASSQPGTGVVGQPQHF. Partial CDR3 DNA: TGCGCCAGCAGCCAACCCGGGACAGGGGTGGTCGGTCAGCCC.

As for this clone: The DNA ends 3 residues before the CDR3 does, and the rest of the CDR3 is filled in from the germline J gene. This sequence joins TRBV19 and TRBJ1-2; D is perhaps TRBD1 (5 bases). This CDR3 comprises 14 residues. The germline gives CDR1 LNHDA, CDR2 SQIVND (reference sequence). CDR3 in amino acids: CASSVMSEGRRYTF. The part of the CDR3 DNA that was read is TGTGCCAGTAGTGTAATGTCCGAGGGGAGAAGG.

Regarding this clone: The read is 3 residues too short to cover the CDR3 end, so that end is filled in from the germline J gene. The genes are TRBV7-9 and TRBJ1-4; 10 bases are a match to TRBD1. The germline V gene encodes CDR1 SEHNR and CDR2 FQNEAQ (reference sequence). V lost 5 bases and J lost 6; bases outside the gene matches: 6. The CDR3 contains 15 residues. CDR3: CASSHPGTGDEKLFF. CDR3 bases read: TGTGCCAGCAGCCATCCCGGGACAGGGGATGAAAAA.

On this clone itself: The CDR3 goes on 3 residues after the read ends, and that part is filled in from the germline J gene. V gene TRBV5-4 combines with J gene TRBJ2-5; D possibly corresponds to TRBD1 (5 bases). Germline V gene data show CDR1 as SGHNT and CDR2 as YYREEE (reference sequence). V dropped 2 bases and J dropped 4 bases, with 9 bases sitting between them. The CDR3 contains 13 residues. The sequenced part of the CDR3 DNA is TGTGCCAGCAGCTTCTGGCAGGGAGAGACC. It is translated as CASSFWQGET. The whole CDR3 protein reads CASSFWQGETQYF.

For this clone: The CDR3 extends 3 residues past the end of the read, so its final part is completed from the germline J gene. The V gene is TRBV7-6, the J gene TRBJ1-2, with a tentative D call TRBD1 (6 bases). V shed 1 base and J shed 6 bases, with 12 bases lying between them. Germline-derived CDR1 and CDR2 are SGHVS and FNYEAQ. The CDR3 runs 14 residues. The sequenced part of the CDR3 DNA is TGTGCCAGCAGCTTAGGACCAGGGGATAATGGC. Translated, it gives CASSLGPGDNG. The full CDR3 protein is CASSLGPGDNGYTF.

Concerning this clone: The DNA ends 3 residues before the CDR3 does, and the rest of the CDR3 is filled in from the germline J gene. The V call is TRBV7-2, the J call TRBJ2-7; 9 nucleotides agree with TRBD2. The CDR3 length is 15 residues. Germline V CDR1 and CDR2: SGHTA, FQGNSA. Unmatched junction bases numbered 12, after V lost 8 bases and J lost 4 bases. The part of the CDR3 DNA that was read is TGTGCCAGCCGACTAGCGGACCTAAGGGGATACGAG. Protein sequence: CASRLADLRGYE. The full CDR3 reads CASRLADLRGYEQYF.

Note on this clone: The CDR3 end is not reached by the read, which stops 3 residues before it; the germline J gene fills it in. The V gene is TRBV7-6, the J gene TRBJ1-2, with TRBD1 matching over 7 bases. J lost 5 bases, V lost 4 bases, and 7 bases had no gene match. CDR3 length equals 14 residues. Germline V gene data show CDR1 as SGHVS and CDR2 as FNYEAQ. The CDR3 DNA, read in part, is TGTGCCAGCAGCTCCGGACAGGCGGGGTATGGC. It specifies CASSSGQAGYG. Given in full, the CDR3 is CASSSGQAGYGYTF. Full variable domain (missing parts from reference TRBV7-6 and TRBJ1-2): GAGVSQSPRYKVTKRGQDVALRCDPISGHVSLYWYRQALGQGPEFLTYFNYEAQQDKSGLPNDRFSAERPEGSISTLTIQRTEQRDSAMYRCASSSGQAGYGYTFGSGTRLTVV.

Notes on this clone: The read is 3 residues too short to cover the CDR3 end, so that end is filled in from the germline J gene. This chain connects TRBV7-9 to TRBJ1-2; tentative D call: TRBD1 (5 bases). Germline V gene data show CDR1 as SEHNR and CDR2 as FQNEAQ (reference sequence). V lost 5 bases and J lost 2, with 15 bases in between. The CDR3 sequence is 15 residues long. The CDR3: CASSPKTEFNYGYTF. CDR3 bases read: TGTGCCAGCAGCCCAAAGACAGAGTTCAACTATGGC.

As to this clone: The missing CDR3 end, 3 residues past where the read stops, is filled in from the germline J gene. This chain links TRBV5-1 with TRBJ2-3, with D possibly being TRBD1 (6 bases). The CDR3 covers 15 residues. The V gene lost 0 bases and the J gene lost 1 base, with 9 bases spanning the gap. Per germline, CDR1 SGHRS and CDR2 YFSETQ. The covered CDR3 bases are TGCGCCAGCAGCTTGGATTGGACAGGCACAGATACG. Its protein is CASSLDWTGTDT. In full, the CDR3 reads CASSLDWTGTDTQYF.

A word on this clone: The missing CDR3 end, 3 residues past where the read stops, is filled in from the germline J gene. V gene TRBV5-6 combines with J gene TRBJ2-7, with D hard to call. V was shortened by 0 bases and J by 3 bases, with 4 bases between the two germline ends. CDR3 size: 12 residues. Per germline, CDR1 SGHDT and CDR2 YYEEEE. The DNA read from the CDR3 is TGTGCCAGCAGCTTGGAGGTCTACGAG. Protein sequence: CASSLEVYE. The CDR3 in its entirety is CASSLEVYEQYF.

On this clone: Read coverage stops 3 residues before the CDR3 terminus; the germline J gene supplies the remainder. The chain recombines TRBV5-1 with TRBJ2-6; D perhaps matches TRBD2 (6 bases). CDR1 SGHRS and CDR2 YFSETQ come from the germline V gene. This CDR3 spans 16 amino acids. V was cut by 4 bases and J by 3 bases, with 14 bases left in between. Incomplete CDR3 DNA: TGCGCCAGCAGCCCGGACGGGGGTTTTGGGGCCAACGTC. Amino acids: CASSPDGGFGANV. The CDR3 in its entirety is CASSPDGGFGANVLTF.

About this clone itself: The read stops 3 residues short of the end of the CDR3; the missing end is completed from the germline J gene. This rearrangement joins TRBV20-1 to TRBJ2-5; 10 nucleotides agree with TRBD2. Trimming at V came to 3 bases and at J to 5 bases, leaving 9 bases not matched to a gene. The CDR3 totals 15 residues. Germline CDR1 and CDR2: DFQATT and SNEGSKA (reference sequence). Incomplete CDR3 DNA: TGCAGTGCTAGGCTAGCGGGGGCCGGGGTGGAGACC. Amino acids: CSARLAGAGVET. The CDR3 reads in full as CSARLAGAGVETQYF.

To note about this clone: Read data end 3 residues before the CDR3 end; the end is taken from the germline J gene. The chain carries TRBV18 and TRBJ2-2; 10 bases align to TRBD2. Germline CDR1 KGHSH, CDR2 LQKENI. The CDR3 extends over 17 amino acids. V gave up 0 bases and J gave up 4 bases; unmatched junction bases: 5. The DNA read from the CDR3 is TGTGCCAGCTCACCACCAGCTAGCGGGGGTAGCACCGGGGAG. Translation: CASSPPASGGSTGE. The full-length CDR3 reads as CASSPPASGGSTGELFF.

With respect to this clone: The CDR3 end lies 3 residues beyond the end of the read and is filled in from the germline J gene. V is TRBV20-1 and J is TRBJ1-1, with D perhaps TRBD1 (6 bases). Germline V gene sequence: CDR1 DFQATT, CDR2 SNEGSKA (reference sequence). The CDR3 is 14 residues long. The ends were cut back, 3 bases at V and 4 bases at J, with 15 bases in the middle. Incomplete CDR3 DNA: TGCAGTGCTAGTCGACAGGTGGAGGCCACTGAA. Protein: CSASRQVEATE. The whole CDR3 protein reads CSASRQVEATEAFF.

Of note for this clone: Coverage ceases 3 residues before the CDR3 finishes, and the germline J gene fills in the end. The chain carries TRBV2 and TRBJ2-7; TRBD1 is a possible D gene (6 bases). CDR3 length equals 15 residues. Germline values: CDR1 SNHLY, CDR2 FYNNEI. V lost 1 base to trimming and J lost 2 bases, with 12 bases between them. This CDR3 is CASSEDTGLTYEQYF. The CDR3 bases that were read are TGTGCCAGCAGTGAAGATACAGGGCTTACCTACGAG.

Of note for this clone: Sequencing ends 3 residues short of the CDR3 end; the germline J gene provides the rest. This rearrangement joins TRBV19 to TRBJ1-5; D is undetermined. Per germline, CDR1 LNHDA and CDR2 SQIVND (reference sequence). CDR3 length equals 12 residues. Trimming removed 5 bases from V and 5 bases from J, with 7 bases in between. This CDR3 is CASSLADQPQHF. The CDR3 DNA, read in part, is TGTGCCAGTAGTCTGGCCGATCAGCCC.

This clone shows up as medium-sized by frequency. The read is 3 residues too short to cover the CDR3 end, so that end is filled in from the germline J gene. The rearrangement links TRBV2 to TRBJ2-5, with 7 bases lining up with TRBD2. The CDR3 extends over 15 amino acids. CDR1 and CDR2 (germline): SNHLY, FYNNEI. Trimming at V came to 4 bases and at J to 4 bases, leaving 9 bases not matched to a gene. CDR3: CASSAGLLSTETQYF. The CDR3 DNA, read in part, is TGTGCCAGCAGTGCGGGACTACTATCGACAGAGACC.

As for this clone: The read ends 3 residues before the CDR3 terminus; that terminus is restored from the germline J gene. The chain couples TRBV19 to TRBJ1-1; 9 bases fit TRBD1. Germline lookup yields CDR1 LNHDA and CDR2 SQIVND (reference sequence). The CDR3 is made up of 13 amino acids. Trimming at V came to 8 bases and at J to 4 bases, leaving 5 bases not matched to a gene. The DNA read from the CDR3 is TGTGCCAGTCACAGGGGGCTGAGCACTGAA. Translation gives CASHRGLSTE. The entire CDR3 is CASHRGLSTEAFF.

A note on this clone: The sequenced fragment ends 3 residues before the CDR3 boundary, so the rest is inferred from the germline J gene. The J gene is TRBJ1-2, the V gene TRBV18; 7 nucleotides line up with TRBD1. CDR1 is KGHSH, CDR2 LQKENI, per germline. There are 14 residues in the CDR3. J gave up 4 bases and V 6 bases, and 8 bases lay outside the gene matches. CDR3 protein: CASSRNRGSYGYTF. CDR3 bases read: TGTGCCAGCTCGCGCAACAGGGGCAGCTATGGC.

With respect to this clone: The read comes to an end 3 residues before the CDR3 does, leaving the germline J gene to fill in the end. The chain employs TRBV19 and TRBJ1-1; D perhaps matches TRBD1 (5 bases). The germline V and J ends were trimmed by 7 bases and 4 bases, with 13 bases remaining between them. CDR3 length equals 13 residues. The germline CDR1 and CDR2 sequences are LNHDA and SQIVND (reference sequence). This CDR3 is CASIKTGGTEAFF. Partial CDR3 DNA: TGTGCCAGTATTAAAACGGGGGGCACTGAA.

Comment on this clone: Read coverage stops 3 residues before the CDR3 terminus; the germline J gene supplies the remainder. The genes are TRBV7-6 and TRBJ1-4; possible D gene TRBD1, 5 bases. Per germline, CDR1 SGHVS and CDR2 FNYEAQ. The ends were cut back, 3 bases at V and 8 bases at J, with 16 bases in the middle. The CDR3 totals 15 residues. The CDR3 bases that were read are TGTGCCAGCAGCTTTGGAGAGGGGTTAAACGAAAAA. It specifies CASSFGEGLNEK. The whole CDR3 region reads CASSFGEGLNEKLFF.

For this clone: The read ends 3 residues early relative to the CDR3; the germline J gene fills the gap. This chain links TRBV2 with TRBJ2-7; 9 nucleotides line up with TRBD2. CDR1 SNHLY and CDR2 FYNNEI come from the germline V gene. Trimming removed 1 base from V and 3 bases from J; junction bases left unmatched: 4. There are 15 residues in the CDR3. CDR3 region: CASSEGSGGRYEQYF. The CDR3 bases that were read are TGTGCCAGCAGTGAAGGTAGCGGGGGCCGCTACGAG.